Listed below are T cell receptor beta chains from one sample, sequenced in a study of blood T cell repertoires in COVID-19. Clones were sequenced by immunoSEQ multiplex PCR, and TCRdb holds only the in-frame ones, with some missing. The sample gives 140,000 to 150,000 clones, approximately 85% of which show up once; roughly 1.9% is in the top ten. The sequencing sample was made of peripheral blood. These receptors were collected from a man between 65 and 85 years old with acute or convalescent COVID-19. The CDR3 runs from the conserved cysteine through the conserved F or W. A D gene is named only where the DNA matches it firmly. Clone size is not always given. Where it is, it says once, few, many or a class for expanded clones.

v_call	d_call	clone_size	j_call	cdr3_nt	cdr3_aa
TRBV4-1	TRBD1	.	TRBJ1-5	TGCGCCAGCAGCCACGAGGGACAGGGGAACAATCAGCCCCAGCATTTT	CASSHEGQGNNQPQHF
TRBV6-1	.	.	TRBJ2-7	TGTGCCAGCAGTGAACAGGGCTACAGCGAGGCCGAGCAGTACTTC	CASSEQGYSEAEQYF
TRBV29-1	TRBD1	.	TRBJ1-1	TGCAGCGTTGGTGTGACAGGGGGCACTGAAGCTTTCTTT	CSVGVTGGTEAFF
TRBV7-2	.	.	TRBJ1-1	TGTGCCAGCAGCTCACAGGGTGGGAACACTGAAGCTTTCTTT	CASSSQGGNTEAFF
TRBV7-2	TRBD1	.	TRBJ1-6	TGTGCCAGCAGCTTATTGGACAGGTCGTCACCCCTCCACTTT	CASSLLDRSSPLHF
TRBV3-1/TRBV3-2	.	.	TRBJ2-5	TGTGCCAGCAGCCAATCGGAGGGGCAAGAGACCCAGTACTTC	CASSQSEGQETQYF
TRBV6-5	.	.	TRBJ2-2	TGTGCCGCCTCCGGGGCGAACACCGGGGAGCTGTTTTTT	CAASGANTGELFF
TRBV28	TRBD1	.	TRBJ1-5	TGTGCCAGCAGTCCCTTCGGGACAGGGTACAATCAGCCCCAGCATTTT	CASSPFGTGYNQPQHF
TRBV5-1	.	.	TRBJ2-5	TGCGCCAGCAGCTTGCAGGGCAGGGCATGGGAGACCCAGTACTTC	CASSLQGRAWETQYF
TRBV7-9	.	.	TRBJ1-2	TGTGCCAGCAGCTCAGCGACAGGAAGTGATGGCTACACCTTC	CASSSATGSDGYTF
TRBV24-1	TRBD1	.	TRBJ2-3	TGTGCCACCAGTGAGGGGTTCGACAGGGTTAAAGATACGCAGTATTTT	CATSEGFDRVKDTQYF
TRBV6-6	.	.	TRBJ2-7	TGTGCCAGCAGTTACAGGGGGGCAGCAGGGGGGCGCGAGCAGTACTTC	CASSYRGAAGGREQYF
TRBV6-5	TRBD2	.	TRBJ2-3	TGTGCCAGCAGCAGGCTAGCGGGGGGAATGGATACGCAGTATTTT	CASSRLAGGMDTQYF
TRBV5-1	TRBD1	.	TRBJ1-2	TGCGCCAGCAGCTGGGACAGCTATGGCTACACCTTC	CASSWDSYGYTF
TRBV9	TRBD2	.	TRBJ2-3	TGTGCCAGCAGGCCAGGACTAGCGAGCACAGATACGCAGTATTTT	CASRPGLASTDTQYF
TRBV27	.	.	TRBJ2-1	TGTGCCAGCAGTTTCGAGCGGTCTAACAATGAGCAGTTCTTC	CASSFERSNNEQFF
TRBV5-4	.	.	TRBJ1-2	TGTGCCAGCAGCTTAGGGGGGGCGCAAGGCGGCTACACCTTC	CASSLGGAQGGYTF
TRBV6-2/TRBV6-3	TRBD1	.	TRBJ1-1	TGTGCCAGCAGTTCGGGACAGATGAACACTGAAGCTTTCTTT	CASSSGQMNTEAFF
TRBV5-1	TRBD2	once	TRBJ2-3	TGCGCCAGCAGCCCAGCGGGGGGCACAGATACGCAGTATTTT	CASSPAGGTDTQYF
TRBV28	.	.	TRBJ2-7	TGTGCCAGCAGTTTAGGCGGGACAGTTAGCTCCTACGAGCAGTACTTC	CASSLGGTVSSYEQYF
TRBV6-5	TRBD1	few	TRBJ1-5	TGTGCCAGCAGATGGGGACAGCGAAGCAATCAGCCCCAGCATTTT	CASRWGQRSNQPQHF
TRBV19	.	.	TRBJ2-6	TGTGCCAGTAGTACTCCGGGTGCTGGGGCCAACGTCCTGACTTTC	CASSTPGAGANVLTF
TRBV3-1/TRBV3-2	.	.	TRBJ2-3	TGTGCCAGCAGCCAAGAAGGGGCTACAGATACGCAGTATTTT	CASSQEGATDTQYF
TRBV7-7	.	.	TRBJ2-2	TGTGCCACCACCCCCCAGATTAACACCGGGGAGCTGTTTTTT	CATTPQINTGELFF
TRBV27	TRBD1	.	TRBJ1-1	TGTGCCAGCAGTCCGGACAGGGGGCAGAAAACTGAAGCTTTCTTT	CASSPDRGQKTEAFF
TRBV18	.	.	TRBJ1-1	TGTGCCAGCTCACCCCAAGGGGGAATAACTGAAGCTTTCTTT	CASSPQGGITEAFF
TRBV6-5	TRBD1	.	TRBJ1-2	TGTGCCAGCAGTTATTTGGACAGGCCCTATGGCTACACCTTC	CASSYLDRPYGYTF
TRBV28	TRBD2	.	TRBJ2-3	TGTGCCAGCAGCTCCCCGGGACTAGGCTTGAGCCCAGTAGTCTTGACAGATACGCAGTATTTT	CASSSPGLGLSPVVLTDTQYF